This TCR beta chain was captured by sequencing in a study of cytomegalovirus exposure and HLA in healthy donors. Study-level findings and limits: Cytomegalovirus-associated status was assigned to about 170 TCR beta chains. Reportedly, cytomegalovirus status was diagnosed with high sensitivity and specificity.

Clones were sequenced by immunoSEQ multiplex PCR, and TCRdb holds only the in-frame ones, with some missing. Among 250,000 to 400,000 clones listed, roughly 90% were seen once. The V end was cut by 0 bases, the J end by 3 bases, with 10 bases between. There are 14 residues in the CDR3. Germline CDR1 reads SGDLS; CDR2 reads YYNGEE. As to this clone: What it binds is unknown. Distinct nucleotide sequences in the sample also encode this CDR3.

Sequencing was done on a sample of PBMCs. V and J are TRBV9 and TRBJ2-7, with a weak D call TRBD1 (6 bases). This receptor was obtained from a woman in her thirties in good health and CMV-seropositive. CDR3 in DNA: TGTGCCAGCAGCGTAGCCCAGGACAGCTACGAGCAGTACTTC. Amino acids: CASSVAQDSYEQYF.